This TCR beta chain was identified during a study of beta chain features in type 1 diabetes. This clone was found once. The whole isolated RNA underwent reverse transcription, so sequencing captured expressed TCRB transcripts. Profiling relied on immunoSEQ multiplex PCR, and the TCRdb table lists in-frame clones only, not all of them. The sample has 200,000 to 300,000 clones, around 68% seen once; the top ten hold approximately 0.053%. Trimming took off 4 bases at V and 8 bases at J, with 17 bases between the two ends. CDR1 is GTSNPN and CDR2 is SVGIG in the germline V gene (reference sequence). This CDR3 contains 13 residues.

The rearrangement joins TRBV30 to TRBJ1-1; perhaps TRBD1 as D (6 bases). This TCR was sampled from a young man in good health. The material sequenced was naive CD4+ T cells from blood. CDR3 nucleotides: TGTGCCTGGAACTTACAGGGACTAGGAGAAGCTTTCTTT. It codes for CAWNLQGLGEAFF.